Below, 6 T cell receptor beta chains from the same sample are listed, as sequenced in a study of blood T cell repertoires in COVID-19. TCRdb's table, derived via immunoSEQ multiplex PCR, lists solely in-frame clones and lacks some. The sample yields 410,000 or so clones, 89% seen once. Input material: peripheral blood. Source of these receptors: a woman in her thirties or forties with COVID-19, enrolled during active disease.

V gene TRBV6-4 combines with J gene TRBJ2-3, with 10 bases fitting TRBD2. Germline V CDR1 and CDR2: MRHNA, SNTAGT. This CDR3 contains 16 residues. J lost 4 bases, V lost 4 bases, and 8 bases had no gene match. The CDR3 protein is CASSVEMLAGADTQYF. The DNA for the CDR3 is TGTGCCAGCAGTGTGGAGATGCTAGCGGGGGCAGATACGCAGTATTTT.

This clone was seen a handful of times. This CDR3 fails to terminate in the conserved phenylalanine or tryptophan, so it likely reflects a read error. It is unclear where the CDR3 begins or ends on the DNA, so no DNA is shown, and the CDR3 is as TCRdb lists it. V usage is TRBV7-9 and J usage is TRBJ2-7; the table gives TRBD2 as D, unverified against the DNA. The germline gives CDR1 SEHNR, CDR2 FQNEAQ (reference sequence). The CDR3 has 12 residues if both end residues are counted. CDR3 protein: CASSSTGGKTTY.

V usage is TRBV18 and J usage is TRBJ1-2, with 9 bases fitting TRBD1. CDR1 KGHSH and CDR2 LQKENI come from the germline V gene. Trimming cost V 3 bases and J 8 bases; bases outside gene matches: 10. The length of the CDR3 is 15 residues. The CDR3 sequence is CASSPLLQGAEGYTF. CDR3 coding DNA: TGTGCCAGCTCACCGCTCCTACAGGGGGCCGAAGGCTACACCTTC.

The chain carries TRBV3-1 (or the pseudogene TRBV3-2) and TRBJ2-3; a possible D gene is TRBD2 (7 bases). The V end lost 4 bases, the J end lost 6 bases, and 14 bases lay between the germline ends. Germline V gene data show CDR1 as LGHDT and CDR2 as YNNKEL (reference sequence). CDR3 length: 14 residues. CDR3 loop: CASSPRGAGDTQYF. The CDR3 DNA is TGTGCCAGCAGCCCCCGGGGGGCGGGGGATACGCAGTATTTT.

A few counts support this clone. The J gene is TRBJ2-5, the V gene TRBV28; TRBD1 is a possible D gene (5 bases). Per the germline V gene, CDR1 is MDHEN and CDR2 is SYDVKM. With 7 bases removed from V and 2 bases from J, the gap between germline ends came to 11 bases. The CDR3 has 13 residues. CDR3: CASNDQGQETQYF. Written as DNA, the CDR3 is TGTGCCAGCAATGACCAGGGACAAGAGACCCAGTACTTC.

The V call is TRBV18, the J call TRBJ2-5; 7 bases are shared with TRBD2. The CDR3 length is 14 residues. Trimming removed 1 base from V and 4 bases from J; junction bases left unmatched: 3. Germline CDR1 reads KGHSH; CDR2 reads LQKENI. CDR3 sequence: CASSPRASGETQYF. The CDR3 region has the DNA TGTGCCAGCTCACCACGGGCTAGCGGAGAGACCCAGTACTTC.